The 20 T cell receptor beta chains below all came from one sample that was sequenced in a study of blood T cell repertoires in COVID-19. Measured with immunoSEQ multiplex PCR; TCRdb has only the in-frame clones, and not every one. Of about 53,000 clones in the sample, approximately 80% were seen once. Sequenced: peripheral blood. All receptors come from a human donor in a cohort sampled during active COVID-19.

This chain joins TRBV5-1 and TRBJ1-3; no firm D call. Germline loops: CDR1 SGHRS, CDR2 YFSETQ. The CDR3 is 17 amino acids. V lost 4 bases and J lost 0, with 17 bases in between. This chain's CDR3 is CASSPRSTLISGNTIYF. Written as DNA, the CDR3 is TGCGCCAGCAGCCCGAGGTCGACCCTGATCTCTGGAAACACCATATATTTT.

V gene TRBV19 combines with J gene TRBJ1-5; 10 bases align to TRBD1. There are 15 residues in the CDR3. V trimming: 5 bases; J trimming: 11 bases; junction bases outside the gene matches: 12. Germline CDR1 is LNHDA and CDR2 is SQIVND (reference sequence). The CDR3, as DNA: TGTGCCAGTAGTCCCGGGACAGGGGCTCAACTGTCCCAGCATTTT. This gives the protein CASSPGTGAQLSQHF.

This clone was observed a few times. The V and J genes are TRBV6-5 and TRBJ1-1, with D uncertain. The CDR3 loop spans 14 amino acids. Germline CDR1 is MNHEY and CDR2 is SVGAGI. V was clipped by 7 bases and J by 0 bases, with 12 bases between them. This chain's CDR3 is CASTPWQMNTEAFF. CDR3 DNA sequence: TGTGCCAGCACCCCTTGGCAGATGAACACTGAAGCTTTCTTT.

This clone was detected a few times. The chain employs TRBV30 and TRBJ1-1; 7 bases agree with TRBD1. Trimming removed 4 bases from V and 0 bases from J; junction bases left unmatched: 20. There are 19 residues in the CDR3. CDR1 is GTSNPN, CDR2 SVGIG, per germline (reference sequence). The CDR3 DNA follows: TGTGCCTGGAAATCGCGGGACAGCCAATACTTCGGGATGAACACTGAAGCTTTCTTT. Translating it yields CAWKSRDSQYFGMNTEAFF.

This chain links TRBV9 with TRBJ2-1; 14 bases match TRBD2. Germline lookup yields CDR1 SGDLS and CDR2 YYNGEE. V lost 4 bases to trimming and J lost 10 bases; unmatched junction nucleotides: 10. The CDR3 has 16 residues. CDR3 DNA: TGTGCCAGCAGCTTCGAGGGACTAGCGGGAGCTAGGGAGCAGTTCTTC. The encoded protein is CASSFEGLAGAREQFF.

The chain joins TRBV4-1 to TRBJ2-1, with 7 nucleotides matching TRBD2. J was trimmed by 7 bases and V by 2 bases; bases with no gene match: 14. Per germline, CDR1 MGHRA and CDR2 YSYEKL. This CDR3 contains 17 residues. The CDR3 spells CASSQKEIGGRVNEQFF. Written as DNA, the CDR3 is TGCGCCAGCAGCCAAAAGGAGATAGGCGGGAGAGTTAATGAGCAGTTCTTC.

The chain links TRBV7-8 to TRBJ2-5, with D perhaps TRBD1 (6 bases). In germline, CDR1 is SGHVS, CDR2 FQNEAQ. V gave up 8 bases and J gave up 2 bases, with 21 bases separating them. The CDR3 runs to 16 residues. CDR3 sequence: CASFRTVLTIQETQYF. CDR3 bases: TGTGCCAGCTTTAGGACAGTACTCACTATTCAAGAGACCCAGTACTTC.

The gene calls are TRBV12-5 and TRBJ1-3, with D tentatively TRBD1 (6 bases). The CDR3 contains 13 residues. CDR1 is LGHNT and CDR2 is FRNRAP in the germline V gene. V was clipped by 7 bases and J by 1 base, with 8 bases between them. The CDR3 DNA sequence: TGTGCTAGTGCCAGGGGTTCTGGAAACACCATATATTTT. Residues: CASARGSGNTIYF.

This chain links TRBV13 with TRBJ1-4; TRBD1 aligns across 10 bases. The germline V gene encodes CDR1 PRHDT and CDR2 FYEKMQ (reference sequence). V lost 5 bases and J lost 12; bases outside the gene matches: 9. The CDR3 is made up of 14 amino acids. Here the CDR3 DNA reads TGTGCCAGCAGCGAGTCCCGGGACAGGGGTGAACTGTTTTTT. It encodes CASSESRDRGELFF. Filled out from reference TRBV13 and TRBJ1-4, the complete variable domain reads AAGVIQSPRHLIKEKRETATLKCYPIPRHDTVYWYQQGPGQDPQFLISFYEKMQSDKGSIPDRFSAQQFSDYHSELNMSSLELGDSALYFCASSESRDRGELFFGSGTQLSVL.

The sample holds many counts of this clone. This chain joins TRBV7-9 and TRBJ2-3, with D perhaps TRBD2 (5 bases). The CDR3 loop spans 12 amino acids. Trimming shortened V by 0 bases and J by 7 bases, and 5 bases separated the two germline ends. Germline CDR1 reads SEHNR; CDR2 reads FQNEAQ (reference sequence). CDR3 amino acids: CASSLAGNTQYF. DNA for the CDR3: TGTGCCAGCAGCTTAGCCGGGAATACGCAGTATTTT.

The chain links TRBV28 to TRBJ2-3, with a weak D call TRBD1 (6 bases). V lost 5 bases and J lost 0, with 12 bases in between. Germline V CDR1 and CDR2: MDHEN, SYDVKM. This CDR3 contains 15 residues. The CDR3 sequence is CASSKLDRSTDTQYF. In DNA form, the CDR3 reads TGTGCCAGCAGTAAACTGGACAGAAGCACAGATACGCAGTATTTT. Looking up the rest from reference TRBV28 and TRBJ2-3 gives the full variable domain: DVKVTQSSRYLVKRTGEKVFLECVQDMDHENMFWYRQDPGLGLRLIYFSYDVKMKEKGDIPEGYSVSREKKERFSLILESASTNQTSMYLCASSKLDRSTDTQYFGPGTRLTVL.

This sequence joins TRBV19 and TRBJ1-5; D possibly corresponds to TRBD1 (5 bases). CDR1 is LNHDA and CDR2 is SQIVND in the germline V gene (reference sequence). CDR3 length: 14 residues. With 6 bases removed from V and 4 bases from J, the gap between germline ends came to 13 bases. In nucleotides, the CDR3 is TGTGCCAGTAGCAGAACGGGGGGGAATCAGCCCCAGCATTTT. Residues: CASSRTGGNQPQHF.

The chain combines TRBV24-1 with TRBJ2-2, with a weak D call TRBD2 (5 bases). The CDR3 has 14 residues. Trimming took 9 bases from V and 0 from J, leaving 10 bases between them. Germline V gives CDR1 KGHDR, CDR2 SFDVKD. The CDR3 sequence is CATGKDSNTGELFF. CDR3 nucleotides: TGTGCCACCGGAAAGGACTCGAACACCGGGGAGCTGTTTTTT.

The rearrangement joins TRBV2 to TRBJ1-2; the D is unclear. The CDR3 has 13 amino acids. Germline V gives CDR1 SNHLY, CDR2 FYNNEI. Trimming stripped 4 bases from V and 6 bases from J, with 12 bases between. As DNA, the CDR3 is TGTGCCAGCAGTGTTGCGGAATCGAATGGCTACACCTTC. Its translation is CASSVAESNGYTF.

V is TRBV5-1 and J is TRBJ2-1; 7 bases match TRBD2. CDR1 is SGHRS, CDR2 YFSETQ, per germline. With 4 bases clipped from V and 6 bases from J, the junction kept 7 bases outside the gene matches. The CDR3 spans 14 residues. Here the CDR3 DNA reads TGCGCCAGCAGCAGGACTAGGAGCGCCAATGAGCAGTTCTTC. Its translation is CASSRTRSANEQFF. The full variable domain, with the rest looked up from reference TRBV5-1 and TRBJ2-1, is KAGVTQTPRYLIKTRGQQVTLSCSPISGHRSVSWYQQTPGQGLQFLFEYFSETQRNKGNFPGRFSGRQFSNSRSEMNVSTLELGDSALYLCASSRTRSANEQFFGPGTRLTVL.

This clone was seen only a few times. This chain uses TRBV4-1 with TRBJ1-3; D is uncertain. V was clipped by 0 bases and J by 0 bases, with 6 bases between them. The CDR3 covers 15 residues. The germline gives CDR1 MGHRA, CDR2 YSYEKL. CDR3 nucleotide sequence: TGCGCCAGCAGCCAAGACAGTAACTCTGGAAACACCATATATTTT. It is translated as CASSQDSNSGNTIYF.

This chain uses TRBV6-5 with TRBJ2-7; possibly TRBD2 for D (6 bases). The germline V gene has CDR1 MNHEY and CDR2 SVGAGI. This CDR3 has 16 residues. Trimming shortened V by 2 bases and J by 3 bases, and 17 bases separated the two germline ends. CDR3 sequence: CASSYKKRATFYEQYF. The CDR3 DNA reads TGTGCCAGCAGTTACAAAAAGCGGGCAACATTCTACGAGCAGTACTTC.

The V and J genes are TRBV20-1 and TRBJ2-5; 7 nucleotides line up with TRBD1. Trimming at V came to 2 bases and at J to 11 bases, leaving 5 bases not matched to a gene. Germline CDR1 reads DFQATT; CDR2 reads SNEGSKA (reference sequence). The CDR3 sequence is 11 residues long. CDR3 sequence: CSARIGGAQYF. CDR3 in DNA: TGCAGTGCTAGAATAGGGGGCGCTCAGTACTTC.

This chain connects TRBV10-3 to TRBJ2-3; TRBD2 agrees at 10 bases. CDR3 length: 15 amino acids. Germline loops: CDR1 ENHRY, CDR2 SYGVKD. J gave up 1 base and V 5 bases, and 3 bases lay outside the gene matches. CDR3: CAISPGLAGTDTQYF. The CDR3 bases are TGTGCCATCAGTCCCGGACTAGCGGGCACAGATACGCAGTATTTT.

CDR3 in DNA: TGTGCCAGCAGCGTGGGCCAGACCCACTCCTACAATGAGCAGTTCTTC. Its protein is CASSVGQTHSYNEQFF. This rearrangement joins TRBV9 to TRBJ2-1; no reliable D call. CDR1 is SGDLS and CDR2 is YYNGEE in the germline V gene. This CDR3 has 16 residues. Trimming removed 2 bases at V and 0 bases at J, with 12 bases between.